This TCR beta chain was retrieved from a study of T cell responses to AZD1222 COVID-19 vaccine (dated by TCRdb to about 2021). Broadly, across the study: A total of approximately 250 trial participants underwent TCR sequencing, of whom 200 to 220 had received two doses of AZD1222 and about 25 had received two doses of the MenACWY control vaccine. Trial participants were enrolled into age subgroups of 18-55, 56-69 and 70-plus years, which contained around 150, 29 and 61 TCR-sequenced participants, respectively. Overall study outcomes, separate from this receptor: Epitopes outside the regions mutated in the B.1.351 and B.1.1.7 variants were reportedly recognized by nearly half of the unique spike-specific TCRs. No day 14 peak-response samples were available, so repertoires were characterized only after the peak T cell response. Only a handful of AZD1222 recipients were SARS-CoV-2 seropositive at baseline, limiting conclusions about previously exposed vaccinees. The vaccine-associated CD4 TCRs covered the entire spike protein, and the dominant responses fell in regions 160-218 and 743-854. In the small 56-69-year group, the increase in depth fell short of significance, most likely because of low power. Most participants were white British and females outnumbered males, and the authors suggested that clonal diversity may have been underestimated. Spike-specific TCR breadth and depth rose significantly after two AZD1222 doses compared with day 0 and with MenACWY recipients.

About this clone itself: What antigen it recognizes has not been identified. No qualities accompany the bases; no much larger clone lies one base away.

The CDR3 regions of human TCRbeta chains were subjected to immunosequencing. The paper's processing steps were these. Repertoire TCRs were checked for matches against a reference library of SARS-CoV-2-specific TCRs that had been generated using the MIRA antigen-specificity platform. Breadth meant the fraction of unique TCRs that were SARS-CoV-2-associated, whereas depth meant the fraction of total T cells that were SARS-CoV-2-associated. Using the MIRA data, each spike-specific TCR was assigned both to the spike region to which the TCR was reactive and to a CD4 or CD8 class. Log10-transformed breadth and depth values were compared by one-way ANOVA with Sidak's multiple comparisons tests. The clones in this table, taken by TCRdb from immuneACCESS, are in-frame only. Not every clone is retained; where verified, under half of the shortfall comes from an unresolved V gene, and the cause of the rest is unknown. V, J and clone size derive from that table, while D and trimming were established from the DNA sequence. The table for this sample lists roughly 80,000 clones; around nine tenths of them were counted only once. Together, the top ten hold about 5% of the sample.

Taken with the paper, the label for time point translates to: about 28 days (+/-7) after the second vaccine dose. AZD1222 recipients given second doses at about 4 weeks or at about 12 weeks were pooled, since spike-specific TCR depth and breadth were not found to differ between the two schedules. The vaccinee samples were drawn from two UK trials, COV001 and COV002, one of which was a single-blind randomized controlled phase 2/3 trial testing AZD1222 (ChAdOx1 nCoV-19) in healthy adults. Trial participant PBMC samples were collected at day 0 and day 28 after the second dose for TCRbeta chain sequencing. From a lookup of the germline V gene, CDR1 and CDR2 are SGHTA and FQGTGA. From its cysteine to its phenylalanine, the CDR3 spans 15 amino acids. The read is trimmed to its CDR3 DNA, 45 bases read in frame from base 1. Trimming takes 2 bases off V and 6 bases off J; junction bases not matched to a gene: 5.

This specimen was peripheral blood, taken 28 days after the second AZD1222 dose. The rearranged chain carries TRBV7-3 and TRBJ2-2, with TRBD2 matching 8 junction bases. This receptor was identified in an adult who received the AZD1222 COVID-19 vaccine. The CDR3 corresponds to CASSLLAGGPGELFF. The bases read TGTGCCAGCAGCTTACTGGCGGGGGGCCCCGGGGAGCTGTTTTTT.